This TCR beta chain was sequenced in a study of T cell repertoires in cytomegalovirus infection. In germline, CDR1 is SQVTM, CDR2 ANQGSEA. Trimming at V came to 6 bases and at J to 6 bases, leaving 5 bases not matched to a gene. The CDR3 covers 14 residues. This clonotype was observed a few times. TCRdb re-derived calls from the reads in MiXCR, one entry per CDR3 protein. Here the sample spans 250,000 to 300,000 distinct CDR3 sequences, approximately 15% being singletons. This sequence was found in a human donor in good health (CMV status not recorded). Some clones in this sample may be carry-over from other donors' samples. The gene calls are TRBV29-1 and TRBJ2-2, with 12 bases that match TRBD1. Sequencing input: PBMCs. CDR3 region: CSVRDRGLAGELFF. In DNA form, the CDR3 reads TGCAGCGTCCGGGACAGGGGGCTCGCCGGGGAGCTGTTTTTT.